This TCR beta chain is drawn from a study of early T cells in non-severe SARS-CoV-2 infection. About the study: With bulk RNA from unsorted whole blood as input, sequencing yielded unpaired chains. Study findings and constraints: VDJdb matching skewed toward anti-spike CD8 responses, missing private and CD4 specificities.

The CDR3 consists of 14 residues. V was shortened by 5 bases and J by 0 bases, with 5 bases between the two germline ends. Germline CDR1 LNHNV, CDR2 YYDKDF (reference sequence). The TCR library protocol was used to attach unique molecular identifiers. These identifiers were attached to individual cDNA molecules. TCRdb redid the calling of the 5' RACE reads with MiXCR, one entry per CDR3 protein. The sample gives 30,000 to 40,000 distinct CDR3 sequences, about 9.9% of which show up once; less than 15% is in the top ten. This clonotype was found a few times. As yet, its antigen is unknown. This sequence originates from an adult who was a healthcare worker with PCR-confirmed SARS-CoV-2 infection or an uninfected control (not recorded which). This rearrangement joins TRBV15 to TRBJ2-6, with D tentatively TRBD2 (5 bases). The sequencing input was whole blood. Here the CDR3 DNA reads TGTGCCACCAGCGGGAGCTCTGGGGCCAACGTCCTGACTTTC. Its translation: CATSGSSGANVLTF.